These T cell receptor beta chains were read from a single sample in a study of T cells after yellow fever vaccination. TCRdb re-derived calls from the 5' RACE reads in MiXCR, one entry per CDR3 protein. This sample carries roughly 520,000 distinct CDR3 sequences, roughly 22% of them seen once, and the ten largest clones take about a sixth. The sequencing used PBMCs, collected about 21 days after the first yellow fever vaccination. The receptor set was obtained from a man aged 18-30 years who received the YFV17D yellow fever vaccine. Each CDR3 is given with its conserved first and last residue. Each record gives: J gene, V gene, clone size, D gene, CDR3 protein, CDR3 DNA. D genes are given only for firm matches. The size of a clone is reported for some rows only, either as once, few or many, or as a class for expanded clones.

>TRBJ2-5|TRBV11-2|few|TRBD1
CASSVSGTGAQETQYF
TGTGCCAGCAGCGTTAGCGGGACAGGGGCCCAAGAGACCCAGTACTTC
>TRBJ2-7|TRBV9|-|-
CASSGGTDPRHEQYF
TGTGCCAGCAGCGGCGGGACGGACCCTCGGCACGAGCAGTACTTC
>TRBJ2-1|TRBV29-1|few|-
CSVQGFSEQFF
TGCAGCGTACAGGGATTTTCTGAGCAGTTCTTC
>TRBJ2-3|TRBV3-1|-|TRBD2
CASSQETSGPPDTQYF
TGTGCCAGCAGCCAAGAAACTAGCGGGCCCCCAGATACGCAGTATTTT
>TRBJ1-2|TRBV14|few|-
CASRALGTNYGYTF
TGTGCCAGCAGGGCACTAGGGACGAACTATGGCTACACCTTC
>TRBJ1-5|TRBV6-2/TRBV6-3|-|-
CASSLTGRQPQHF
TGTGCCAGCAGTTTGACAGGCCGTCAGCCCCAGCATTTT
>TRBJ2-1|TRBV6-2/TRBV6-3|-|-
CASRSTRPLRNEQFF
TGTGCCAGCAGATCGACTAGACCGCTAAGGAATGAGCAGTTCTTC
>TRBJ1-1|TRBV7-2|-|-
CASSLAGLGTEAFF
TGTGCCAGCAGCTTGGCAGGGCTGGGGACTGAAGCTTTCTTT
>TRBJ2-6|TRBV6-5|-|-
CASSWGRTGANVLTF
TGTGCCAGCAGTTGGGGCAGAACCGGGGCCAACGTCCTGACTTTC
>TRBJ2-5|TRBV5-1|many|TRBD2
CASSLVAGGQETQYF
TGCGCCAGCAGCTTGGTAGCGGGGGGCCAAGAGACCCAGTACTTC
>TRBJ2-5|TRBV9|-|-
CASSAEVVGETQYF
TGTGCCAGCAGCGCCGAAGTCGTGGGAGAGACCCAGTACTTC
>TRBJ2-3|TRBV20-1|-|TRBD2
CSAWGGSTDTQYF
TGCAGTGCTTGGGGGGGGAGCACAGATACGCAGTATTTT
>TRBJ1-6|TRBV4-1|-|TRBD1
CASSQPWDRPGTSPLHF
TGCGCCAGCAGCCAACCTTGGGACAGGCCAGGGACTTCACCCCTCCACTTT
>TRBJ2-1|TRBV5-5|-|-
CASSPRQFSDEQFF
TGTGCCAGCAGCCCTCGACAGTTTTCCGATGAGCAGTTCTTC
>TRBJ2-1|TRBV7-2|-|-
CASSGGVSSYNEQFF
TGTGCCAGCAGCGGCGGGGTTAGCTCCTACAATGAGCAGTTCTTC
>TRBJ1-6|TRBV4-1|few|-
CASSQLLPLEGVSSPLHF
TGCGCCAGCAGCCAACTCCTTCCCCTTGAGGGGGTTAGTTCACCCCTCCACTTT
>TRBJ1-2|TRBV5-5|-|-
CASSLGNLFNYGYTF
TGTGCCAGCAGCTTGGGCAACCTTTTCAACTATGGCTACACCTTC
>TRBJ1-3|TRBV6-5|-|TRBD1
CASSSSGQSSGNTIYF
TGTGCCAGCAGTTCCTCGGGACAGAGCTCTGGAAACACCATATATTTT
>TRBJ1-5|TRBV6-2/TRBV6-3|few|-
CASSYSLDSFGQPQHF
TGTGCCAGCAGTTACTCCCTGGACAGTTTCGGTCAGCCCCAGCATTTT
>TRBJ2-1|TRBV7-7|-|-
CASSRTGKRNEQFF
TGTGCCAGCAGTCGGACGGGCAAACGCAATGAGCAGTTCTTC
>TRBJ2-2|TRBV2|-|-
CASSPYMNTGELFF
TGTGCCAGCAGTCCTTACATGAACACCGGGGAGCTGTTTTTT
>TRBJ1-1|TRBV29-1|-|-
CSVEGFVNTEAFF
TGCAGCGTTGAAGGGTTTGTGAACACTGAAGCTTTCTTT
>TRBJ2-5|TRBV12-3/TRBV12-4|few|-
CASRKDTQETQYF
TGTGCCAGCAGGAAGGACACCCAAGAGACCCAGTACTTC
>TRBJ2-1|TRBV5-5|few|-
CASSLVVGGYEQFF
TGTGCCAGCAGCTTGGTCGTCGGTGGCTATGAGCAGTTCTTC